The present T cell receptor beta chain was sequenced within a study of T cell clonotyping in hematopoietic cell transplantation. Study in general: Pretransplant recipient samples were taken after cytoreduction.

As for time point: recipient sample about 28 days before transplant, after cytoreduction. Samples: about 28 days before transplant, then days 30, 100 and 180 after. Note on this clone: Its target is unknown.

The CDR3 totals 15 residues. In germline, CDR1 is SGHTA, CDR2 FQGNSA. The V end lost 1 base, the J end lost 0 bases, and 9 bases lay between the germline ends. The study's findings and limits: Without cell sorting, CD4 versus CD8 contributions remain unresolved. Higher Inverse Simpson Index values in graft donor and pretransplant recipient predicted broader posttransplant TCR diversity.

Using immunoSEQ multiplex PCR, the repertoire was profiled, and TCRdb retains in-frame clones only, with some absent. The table includes 20,000 to 30,000 clones, around 83% detected once. This clonotype was sampled from a woman in her sixties or seventies with acute myeloid leukemia. Some clones in this sample may be carry-over from other donors' samples. The rearrangement uses TRBV7-2 and TRBJ1-1; D remains ambiguous. The sequencing used peripheral blood mononuclear cells, collected before stem cell transplant. CDR3 amino acids: CASSLVGRVNTEAFF. The CDR3 bases are TGTGCCAGCAGCTTAGTCGGGAGGGTGAACACTGAAGCTTTCTTT.